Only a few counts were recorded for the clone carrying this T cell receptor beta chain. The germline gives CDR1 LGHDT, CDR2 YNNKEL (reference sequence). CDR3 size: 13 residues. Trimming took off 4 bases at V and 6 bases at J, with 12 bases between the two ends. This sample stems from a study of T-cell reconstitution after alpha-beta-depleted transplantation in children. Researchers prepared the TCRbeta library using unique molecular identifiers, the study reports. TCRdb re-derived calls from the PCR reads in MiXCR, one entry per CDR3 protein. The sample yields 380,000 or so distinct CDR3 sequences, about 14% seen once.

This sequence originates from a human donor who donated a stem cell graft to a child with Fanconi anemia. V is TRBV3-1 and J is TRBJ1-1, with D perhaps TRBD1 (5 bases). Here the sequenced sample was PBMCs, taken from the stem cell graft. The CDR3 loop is CASSLSGWPEAFF. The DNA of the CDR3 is TGTGCCAGCAGCCTTTCAGGGTGGCCTGAAGCTTTCTTT.